The present TCR beta chain was sequenced within a study of neurological immune-mediated disorders. Time point in this sample: longitudinal time-point 2. The CDR3 contains 14 residues. Trimming removed 4 bases at V and 6 bases at J, with 16 bases between. Per the germline V gene, CDR1 is MGHRA and CDR2 is YSYEKL. This clonotype was seen more than once but under ten times. TCRdb independently ran MiXCR on the 5' RACE reads; one entry per CDR3 protein. The sample gives 100,000 or so distinct CDR3 sequences, around 14% of which show up once; about 4.6% is in the top ten. This chain connects TRBV4-1 to TRBJ2-7; D might be TRBD2 (5 bases). This clonotype was sampled from a female donor with HTLV-1-associated myelopathy (HAM/TSP). The sample was PBMCs. CDR3 residues: CASSPDVEGLEQYF. The CDR3 nucleotides read TGCGCCAGCAGCCCCGATGTCGAGGGCCTCGAGCAGTACTTC.